The clone carrying this TCR beta chain was seen a few times. Libraries were prepared by immunoSEQ multiplex PCR; TCRdb keeps only in-frame clonotypes and omits some of them. The table has 70,000 to 75,000 clones, roughly 90% seen once; the top ten hold approximately 3.6%. This CDR3 spans 14 amino acids. Germline CDR1 LNHNV, CDR2 YYDKDF (reference sequence). V shed 1 base, J shed 6 bases, and the junction held 2 bases outside the gene matches. These data are taken from a study of control samples from healthy donors and cancer patients. This TCR derives from a woman aged 50 to 60 in good health. The V call is TRBV15, the J call TRBJ2-1, with TRBD1 identical over 8 bases. Specimen: blood. The CDR3 DNA reads TGTGCCACCAGCAGAGGCAGGGGGCTCAATGAGCAGTTCTTC. Amino acid sequence: CATSRGRGLNEQFF.